The clone carrying this T cell receptor (beta chain) was seen ten or more times. The second PCR ran 7 to 11 cycles with a sample-barcoded 5' primer and J-beta primers. TCRdb reprocessed the 5' RACE reads via MiXCR and lists one record per CDR3 protein. The sample shows about 1.4 million distinct CDR3 sequences, around 59% of them seen only once. The sample originates from a study of blood T cells in healthy people across ages. V lost 1 base and J 9 bases, leaving 10 bases between the germline ends. The CDR3 is 12 amino acids. Germline lookup yields CDR1 DFQATT and CDR2 SNEGSKA (reference sequence). What was sequenced was blood. This TCR was recovered from a man aged 18 to 30 in good health. The chain links TRBV20-1 to TRBJ2-1, with a weak D call TRBD2 (6 bases). This CDR3 reads CSARASDVEQFF. The CDR3 region has the DNA TGCAGTGCTAGAGCTAGCGACGTTGAGCAGTTCTTC.